The rows below give T cell receptor beta chains drawn from one sample of a study of blood T cells in healthy people across ages. TCRdb itself ran the 5' RACE reads through MiXCR, one entry per CDR3 protein. Here the sample spans hundreds of thousands of distinct CDR3 sequences, just over 55% being singletons. Material: blood. The receptors come from a man in his forties in good health. Each CDR3 is given with its conserved first and last residue. A D gene is named only where the DNA matches it firmly. Size is stated for part of the rows, as once, few or many counts, or as a class when the clone is expanded.

v_gene,d_gene,j_gene,abundance,CDR3aa,CDR3nt
TRBV4-3,TRBD1,TRBJ2-3,-,CASSQADRAPDTQYF,TGCGCCAGCAGCCAAGCGGACAGGGCCCCAGATACGCAGTATTTT
TRBV28,-,TRBJ2-1,-,CASSLETVYNEQFF,TGTGCCAGCAGTTTAGAGACGGTCTACAATGAGCAGTTCTTC
TRBV4-3,-,TRBJ2-1,few,CASSQGLTQGNEQFF,TGCGCCAGCAGCCAGGGGTTAACTCAAGGGAATGAGCAGTTCTTC
TRBV29-1,TRBD1,TRBJ1-1,-,CSVGDRIAMNTEAFF,TGCAGCGTCGGGGACAGAATCGCCATGAACACTGAAGCTTTCTTT
TRBV4-2,-,TRBJ2-1,-,CASSQDEGEQFF,TGTGCCAGCAGCCAAGATGAGGGTGAGCAGTTCTTC
TRBV28,TRBD2,TRBJ2-1,-,CASTRKIAGASNYDEQFF,TGTGCCAGCACTCGTAAAATAGCGGGAGCATCCAATTATGATGAGCAGTTCTTC
TRBV20-1,-,TRBJ2-5,-,CSAKGTQYF,TGCAGTGCTAAAGGGACCCAGTACTTC
TRBV5-5,TRBD1,TRBJ2-3,few,CASSGRQGRLADTQYF,TGTGCCAGCAGCGGTAGACAGGGACGCTTAGCAGATACGCAGTATTTT
TRBV7-2,-,TRBJ1-2,few,CASSWKTQGQDGYTF,TGTGCCAGCAGCTGGAAAACACAGGGTCAGGATGGCTACACCTTC
TRBV20-1,TRBD2,TRBJ2-5,-,CSARDLPSGRETQYF,TGCAGTGCTAGAGATCTTCCTAGCGGGAGAGAGACCCAGTACTTC
TRBV12-5,TRBD1,TRBJ2-1,-,CASGRSGGMGEQFF,TGTGCTAGTGGCCGATCAGGGGGCATGGGGGAGCAGTTCTTC
TRBV7-2,-,TRBJ2-6,-,CASSLLGPGANVLTF,TGTGCCAGCAGCTTATTGGGGCCAGGGGCCAACGTCCTGACTTTC
TRBV4-2,-,TRBJ2-3,-,CASSQEAPPRTDTQYF,TGTGCCAGCAGCCAAGAGGCCCCACCCCGCACAGATACGCAGTATTTT
TRBV10-3,-,TRBJ2-7,-,CAISGVRALYNEQYF,TGTGCCATCAGTGGAGTGCGAGCGCTGTACAATGAGCAGTACTTC
TRBV27,-,TRBJ1-5,-,CASGALGSNQPQHF,TGTGCCAGCGGGGCGTTGGGGAGCAATCAGCCCCAGCATTTT
TRBV7-3,TRBD2,TRBJ2-5,-,CASSLRRAGGQETQYF,TGTGCCAGCAGCTTAAGGCGAGCGGGGGGCCAAGAGACCCAGTACTTC
TRBV6-5,-,TRBJ2-7,few,CASSRGSGEQYF,TGTGCCAGCAGTAGGGGGTCAGGGGAGCAGTACTTC
TRBV7-9,-,TRBJ2-7,few,CASSLGSGNEQYF,TGTGCCAGCAGCTTAGGGTCAGGTAACGAGCAGTACTTC
TRBV27,-,TRBJ2-6,few,CASSFYGAAGANVLTF,TGTGCCAGCAGTTTCTACGGTGCAGCTGGGGCCAACGTCCTGACTTTC
TRBV9,-,TRBJ2-1,-,CASTPRGRLDTHEQFF,TGTGCCAGCACTCCTAGGGGCCGACTAGATACCCATGAGCAGTTCTTC
TRBV12-3/TRBV12-4,-,TRBJ2-7,-,CASTSLREQYF,TGTGCCAGCACCTCTTTGAGGGAGCAGTACTTC
TRBV20-1,-,TRBJ2-5,few,CSVGENEYNEQYF,TGCAGTGTTGGGGAAAACGAATACAATGAGCAGTACTTC
TRBV4-3,TRBD1,TRBJ2-5,-,CASSQTTGVGQETQYF,TGCGCCAGCAGCCAAACGACAGGGGTGGGCCAAGAGACCCAGTACTTC
TRBV10-3,-,TRBJ2-5,-,CAISESGREQYF,TGTGCCATCAGTGAATCAGGGCGAGAGCAGTACTTC
TRBV29-1,-,TRBJ2-3,-,CSVDSSQSYGTDTQYF,TGCAGCGTTGACTCCTCACAGAGCTATGGCACAGATACGCAGTATTTT
TRBV15,TRBD1,TRBJ1-2,few,CATSREAEGAVYGYTF,TGTGCCACCAGCAGAGAAGCCGAGGGGGCCGTCTATGGCTACACCTTC
TRBV27,TRBD2,TRBJ2-1,-,CASSLKPGLVSYNEQFF,TGTGCCAGCAGTTTAAAACCGGGACTAGTGTCCTACAATGAGCAGTTCTTC
TRBV4-1,TRBD1,TRBJ1-2,-,CASSQVGTGRYGYTF,TGCGCCAGCAGCCAAGTAGGGACAGGGCGCTATGGCTACACCTTC
TRBV12-3/TRBV12-4,TRBD1,TRBJ1-5,-,CASSFGQGGTDQPQHF,TGTGCCAGCAGTTTCGGACAGGGTGGGACAGATCAGCCCCAGCATTTT
TRBV6-2/TRBV6-3,TRBD2,TRBJ2-1,-,CASRAKGLAYNEQFF,TGTGCCAGCAGAGCAAAGGGACTAGCGTACAATGAGCAGTTCTTC
TRBV30,TRBD1,TRBJ2-7,-,CAWSVPDRGYEQYF,TGTGCCTGGAGTGTCCCGGACAGGGGCTACGAGCAGTACTTC
TRBV20-1,TRBD2,TRBJ2-3,-,CSADPLAGGTDTQYF,TGCAGTGCTGATCCCCTAGCGGGGGGCACAGATACGCAGTATTTT
TRBV2,-,TRBJ2-5,-,CASRGDRFGETQYF,TGTGCCAGCAGGGGAGACAGGTTTGGAGAGACCCAGTACTTC
TRBV4-3,-,TRBJ2-3,-,CASSQDWDSGDTQYF,TGCGCCAGCAGCCAAGATTGGGACTCTGGGGATACGCAGTATTTT
TRBV10-3,TRBD1,TRBJ2-5,few,CAISERQGAGETQYF,TGTGCCATCAGTGAACGACAGGGCGCCGGGGAGACCCAGTACTTC
TRBV5-6,-,TRBJ2-5,-,CASSFGGFVEETQYF,TGTGCCAGCAGCTTTGGCGGCTTCGTCGAAGAGACCCAGTACTTC
TRBV7-6,-,TRBJ2-5,once,CASSPTWGYQETQYF,TGTGCCAGCAGCCCAACTTGGGGGTACCAAGAGACCCAGTACTTC
TRBV5-1,TRBD2,TRBJ2-1,-,CASRIGLAGDNEQFF,TGCGCCAGCCGAATAGGACTAGCGGGAGACAATGAGCAGTTCTTC
TRBV20-1,TRBD2,TRBJ2-3,-,CSASSSGSVEDTQYF,TGCAGTGCTTCTAGTAGCGGGAGCGTGGAAGATACGCAGTATTTT
TRBV29-1,-,TRBJ1-2,few,CSVRETVYGYTF,TGCAGCGTTAGGGAGACGGTCTATGGCTACACCTTC
TRBV5-1,-,TRBJ2-7,-,CASSLAQPSSSYEQYF,TGCGCCAGCAGCTTGGCACAGCCCTCGAGCTCCTACGAGCAGTACTTC
TRBV4-3,-,TRBJ1-6,-,CASSQDSTNSPLHF,TGCGCCAGCAGCCAAGATTCAACCAATTCACCCCTCCACTTT
TRBV20-1,TRBD1,TRBJ2-5,-,CSAATAGGAEGTQYF,TGCAGTGCTGCAACCGCAGGGGGCGCCGAGGGGACCCAGTACTTC
TRBV3-1,-,TRBJ1-2,few,CASSQEGGYTF,TGTGCCAGCAGCCAGGAGGGGGGTTACACCTTC
TRBV28,TRBD1,TRBJ2-7,-,CASSYLTPGTGRSHEQYF,TGTGCCAGCAGCTATCTCACACCAGGGACAGGGAGATCCCACGAGCAGTACTTC
TRBV4-2,TRBD2,TRBJ2-1,-,CASSLRLAGEDEQFF,TGTGCCAGCAGCCTTCGACTAGCGGGAGAAGATGAGCAGTTCTTC
TRBV7-2,-,TRBJ1-5,-,CASGGGEITQPQHF,TGTGCCAGCGGCGGGGGGGAAATCACTCAGCCCCAGCATTTT
TRBV20-1,-,TRBJ1-1,-,CSASLGLPGDTEAFF,TGCAGTGCTAGCCTGGGACTCCCGGGCGACACTGAAGCTTTCTTT